The T cell receptor (beta chain) under discussion was sequenced for a study of CD8 T cells in ankylosing spondylitis. MiXCR was run by TCRdb on the 5' RACE reads, yielding one entry per CDR3 protein. In the table there are 350,000 to 450,000 distinct CDR3 sequences, around 20% of which are singletons. Study findings and constraints: Some motif variants had been reported before (in reactive arthritis synovial fluid and blood). Apparently characteristic of ankylosing spondylitis blood was a TCR beta motif (roughly eight highly homologous variants). CD8+ by phenotype, disease-linked clones were relatively rare in peripheral blood. Reportedly, matched ankylosing spondylitis synovial fluid was significantly enriched for disease-linked clones.

The germline V gene encodes CDR1 SGHAT and CDR2 FQNNGV. Trimming cost V 6 bases and J 0 bases, with 12 bases left between them. The CDR3 has 14 residues. Points on this clonotype: Its antigen is not known.

The chain uses TRBV11-2 and TRBJ2-7; no clear D. Sample: blood, either unsorted or a sorted T cell fraction (not recorded which). This clonotype was obtained from a male donor with ankylosing spondylitis or in good health (not recorded which). The CDR3 nucleotides read TGTGCCAGCAGTCGAATTGAACTCTCCTACGAGCAGTACTTC. This translates into CASSRIELSYEQYF.